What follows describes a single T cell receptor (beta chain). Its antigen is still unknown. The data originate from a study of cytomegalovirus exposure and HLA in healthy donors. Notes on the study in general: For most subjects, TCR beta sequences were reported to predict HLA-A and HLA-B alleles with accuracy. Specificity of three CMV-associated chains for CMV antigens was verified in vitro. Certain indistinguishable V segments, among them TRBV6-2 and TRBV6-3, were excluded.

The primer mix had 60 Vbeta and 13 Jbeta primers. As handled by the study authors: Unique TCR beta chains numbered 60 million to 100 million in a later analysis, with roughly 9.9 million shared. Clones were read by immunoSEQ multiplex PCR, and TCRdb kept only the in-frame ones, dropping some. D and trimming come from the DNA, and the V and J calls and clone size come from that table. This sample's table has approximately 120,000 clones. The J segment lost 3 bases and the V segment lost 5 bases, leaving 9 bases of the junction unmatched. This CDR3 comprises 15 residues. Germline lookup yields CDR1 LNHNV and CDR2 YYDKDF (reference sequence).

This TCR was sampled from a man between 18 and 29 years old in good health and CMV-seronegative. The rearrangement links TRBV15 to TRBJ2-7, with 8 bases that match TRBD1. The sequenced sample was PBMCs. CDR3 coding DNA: TGTGCCACCAGCGGAGCCGGGACAGGCTTCTACGAGCAGTACTTC. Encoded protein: CATSGAGTGFYEQYF.